These 20 T cell receptor beta chains share one sample of origin, sequenced in a study of blood T cells in healthy people across ages. Next came a second PCR, run for 7 to 11 cycles, which used a sample-barcoded 5' primer along with a J-beta primer mix. TCRdb used MiXCR to reprocess the 5' RACE reads, holding one entry per CDR3 protein. The sample yields about 1.5 million distinct CDR3 sequences, approximately 39% seen once. Material for sequencing was blood. These receptor sequences come from a woman under 30 in good health.

This clonotype was picked up a small number of times. The chain carries TRBV7-2 and TRBJ2-1, with D tentatively TRBD2 (6 bases). Gene TRBJ2-7 matches the end of the DNA better, so the J call may be wrong. Germline V CDR1 and CDR2: SGHTA, FQGNSA. The CDR3 length is 15 residues. CDR3 bases: TGTGCCAGCAGCCAGTTAGCGGACTCCTACAATGAGCAGTACTTC. Translated: CASSQLADSYNEQYF.

This chain connects TRBV4-1 to TRBJ2-4; 10 nucleotides align to TRBD1. The CDR3 contains 15 residues. Germline CDR1 MGHRA, CDR2 YSYEKL. The V gene end was trimmed by 4 bases and the J gene end by 5 bases; junction bases not matched to a gene: 5. The CDR3: CASSRQTGGENIQYF. The CDR3 region has the DNA TGCGCCAGCAGCCGACAGACAGGGGGCGAAAACATTCAGTACTTC.

This clonotype was seen more than once but under ten times. The V gene is TRBV10-3, the J gene TRBJ1-3; 10 bases are a match to TRBD1. The CDR3 has 17 residues. Germline V gene sequence: CDR1 ENHRY, CDR2 SYGVKD. The V segment lost 2 bases and the J segment 2 bases; nucleotides outside the gene matches: 6. DNA of the CDR3: TGTGCCATCAGTGAGCCGGGACAGGGGAACCCTGGAAACACCATATATTTT. This encodes CAISEPGQGNPGNTIYF.

The rearrangement links TRBV25-1 to TRBJ1-2, with D tentatively TRBD1 (6 bases). The CDR3 loop spans 13 amino acids. Trimming took off 6 bases at V and 5 bases at J, with 13 bases between the two ends. CDR1 and CDR2 from the germline V gene are MGHDK and SYGVNS. Here the CDR3 reads CASSADRPYGYTF. The CDR3 DNA sequence: TGTGCCAGCAGCGCCGACAGGCCTTATGGCTACACCTTC.

J is TRBJ1-2 and V is TRBV27, with TRBD1 as a possible D gene (6 bases). The length of the CDR3 is 15 residues. Germline lookup yields CDR1 MNHEY and CDR2 SMNVEV (reference sequence). V was trimmed by 0 bases and J by 7 bases, leaving 15 bases between them. The CDR3 sequence: CASSLSAGVIFGYTF. The DNA for the CDR3 is TGTGCCAGCAGTTTATCAGCAGGGGTCATCTTTGGCTACACCTTC.

This clonotype was counted many times. The genes are TRBV4-1 and TRBJ2-7; D not resolved. Germline V CDR1 and CDR2: MGHRA, YSYEKL. V gave up 1 base and J gave up 2 bases, with 9 bases separating them. This CDR3 contains 14 residues. DNA for the CDR3: TGCGCCAGCAGCCAAGTTTCTGGGGCCTACGAGCAGTACTTC. This sequence encodes CASSQVSGAYEQYF.

J is TRBJ1-1 and V is TRBV27; D is undetermined. Germline V gene lookup returns CDR1 MNHEY and CDR2 SMNVEV (reference sequence). V was cut by 5 bases and J by 4 bases, with 29 bases left in between. This CDR3 comprises 19 residues. The CDR3 loop is CASSPHLKLRGWGGTEAFF. CDR3 sequence (DNA): TGTGCCAGCAGTCCACACTTAAAGTTGAGAGGGTGGGGTGGCACTGAAGCTTTCTTT.

Turning to this clonotype: A much larger clone sits a single nucleotide away, making a read error possible. The conserved phenylalanine or tryptophan normally closing the CDR3 is absent here, so this likely arose from a read error. The chain carries TRBV4-3 and TRBJ2-5; no clear D. The DNA matches TRBJ2-7 better at its end, which makes the J call doubtful. Germline V gene data show CDR1 as LGHNA and CDR2 as YSLEER. The CDR3 runs 15 residues. CDR3 loop: CASSQEKGFAYEQYY. CDR3 sequence (DNA): TGCGCCAGCAGCCAAGAGAAGGGTTTTGCATACGAGCAGTACTAC.

The rearrangement joins TRBV7-3 to TRBJ2-3, with no clear D. V lost 5 bases to trimming and J lost 2 bases, with 8 bases between them. The CDR3 runs to 13 residues. Germline V gene data show CDR1 as SGHTA and CDR2 as FQGTGA. CDR3 loop: CASSKAYTDTQYF. CDR3 in DNA: TGTGCCAGCAGCAAAGCTTACACAGATACGCAGTATTTT.

The CDR3 spells CSAKAKGSYEQYF. As DNA, the CDR3 is TGCAGTGCGAAAGCCAAGGGGAGCTACGAGCAGTACTTC. The J gene is TRBJ2-7, the V gene TRBV20-1; perhaps D is TRBD1 or TRBD2 (5 bases each). V lost 6 bases and J lost 3, with 15 bases in between. The CDR3 contains 13 residues. Per germline, CDR1 DFQATT and CDR2 SNEGSKA (reference sequence).

This chain connects TRBV9 to TRBJ2-1; TRBD1 matches 8 bases. V trimming: 3 bases; J trimming: 2 bases; junction bases outside the gene matches: 7. The germline V gene has CDR1 SGDLS and CDR2 YYNGEE. The CDR3 is 16 amino acids. CDR3 nucleotides: TGTGCCAGCAGCGCCACGGGGACAGGAACCTACAATGAGCAGTTCTTC. This translates into CASSATGTGTYNEQFF.

The chain has TRBV6-5 and TRBJ1-2; D is unclear. The germline CDR1 and CDR2 sequences are MNHEY and SVGAGI. V was pared by 0 bases and J by 4 bases, with 9 bases between. This CDR3 has 14 residues. The CDR3 DNA reads TGTGCCAGCAGTTACTCAGGGTTCACCTATGGCTACACCTTC. It specifies CASSYSGFTYGYTF.

The chain carries TRBV9 and TRBJ1-1; a weak D match, TRBD1 (6 bases). Germline assignment: CDR1 SGDLS and CDR2 YYNGEE. The ends were cut back, 0 bases at V and 6 bases at J, with 18 bases in the middle. This CDR3 is built from 16 residues. The CDR3 region has the DNA TGTGCCAGCAGCGTAGGTGGGGGCGGCCGGGATGCTGAAGCTTTCTTT. It specifies CASSVGGGGRDAEAFF. Filled out from reference TRBV9 and TRBJ1-1, the complete variable domain reads DSGVTQTPKHLITATGQRVTLRCSPRSGDLSVYWYQQSLDQGLQFLIQYYNGEERAKGNILERFSAQQFPDLHSELNLSSLELGDSALYFCASSVGGGGRDAEAFFGQGTRLTVV.

The chain employs TRBV29-1 and TRBJ2-1; D may be TRBD2 (5 bases). This CDR3 is built from 11 residues. Trimming shortened V by 8 bases and J by 8 bases, and 13 bases separated the two germline ends. Germline lookup yields CDR1 SQVTM and CDR2 ANQGSEA. The CDR3 spells CSHTAGDEQFF. DNA of the CDR3: TGCAGCCATACGGCCGGGGATGAGCAGTTCTTC.

This clonotype is a singleton in its sample. The J gene is TRBJ1-5, the V gene TRBV7-8; 7 bases match TRBD1. V lost 6 bases to trimming and J lost 5 bases; unmatched junction nucleotides: 16. CDR1 and CDR2 (germline): SGHVS, FQNEAQ. The CDR3 is 17 residues long. CDR3 coding DNA: TGTGCCAGCAGTCCCCTCCAGGTTAGGGGGCCCCATCAGCCCCAGCATTTT. It encodes CASSPLQVRGPHQPQHF.

This rearrangement joins TRBV29-1 to TRBJ1-1; D possibly corresponds to TRBD1 (5 bases). The CDR3 is made up of 16 amino acids. The V end lost 4 bases, the J end lost 4 bases, and 22 bases lay between the germline ends. CDR1 SQVTM and CDR2 ANQGSEA come from the germline V gene. CDR3: CSVVLGGKWFSTEAFF. In DNA, the CDR3 is TGCAGCGTTGTTCTTGGGGGGAAGTGGTTTAGCACTGAAGCTTTCTTT.

The V and J genes are TRBV6-2 or TRBV6-3 and TRBJ2-1; D is unclear. This CDR3 contains 14 residues. CDR1 MNHEY and CDR2 SVGEGT come from the germline V gene. Deletions cut 7 bases from V and 13 bases from J, with 23 bases between. This CDR3 is CASTRAPTDKTQFF. Written as DNA, the CDR3 is TGTGCCAGCACTAGGGCTCCCACCGACAAGACCCAGTTCTTC.

DNA for the CDR3: TGTGCCAGCAGCCATACTAGCGGGAGATCCTCAGATACGCAGTATTTT. This codes for CASSHTSGRSSDTQYF. The rearrangement uses TRBV11-2 and TRBJ2-3; 11 bases fit TRBD2. The V gene's germline CDR1 is SGHAT and CDR2 FQNNGV. The CDR3 is 16 amino acids. The ends lost 5 bases at V and 4 bases at J; junction bases unmatched: 8.

This chain links TRBV9 with TRBJ2-3; no reliable D call. The CDR3 contains 13 residues. V was cut by 1 base and J by 6 bases, with 9 bases left in between. Germline loops: CDR1 SGDLS, CDR2 YYNGEE. The CDR3 region is CASSVTPPDTQYF. DNA of the CDR3: TGTGCCAGCAGCGTAACCCCCCCGGATACGCAGTATTTT. The variable domain in full, with the rest retrieved from reference TRBV9 and TRBJ2-3, is DSGVTQTPKHLITATGQRVTLRCSPRSGDLSVYWYQQSLDQGLQFLIQYYNGEERAKGNILERFSAQQFPDLHSELNLSSLELGDSALYFCASSVTPPDTQYFGPGTRLTVL.

This chain joins TRBV11-2 and TRBJ1-5; D is unclear. The CDR3 length is 13 residues. V was shortened by 1 base and J by 11 bases, with 12 bases between the two germline ends. From germline, CDR1 is SGHAT and CDR2 FQNNGV. Here the CDR3 DNA reads TGTGCCAGCAGCTTAGGGCCCGTATGGGCCCAGCATTTT. It specifies CASSLGPVWAQHF.